This entry describes one TCR beta chain. Antigen: not known. The record originates from a study of circulating and synovial CD4+ cells in juvenile arthritis. The repertoire was sequenced with immunoSEQ multiplex PCR; TCRdb's copy has only in-frame clones and lacks some. The sample yields tens of thousands of clones, more than 90% seen once. Germline trimming cut 5 bases from V and 6 bases from J; bases unmatched to any gene: 10. The CDR3 is 14 residues long. The germline CDR1 and CDR2 sequences are MNHEY and SVGAGI. Study-wide results and caveats: CPL versus bulk CD4 samples: T cell genome counts differed by at least an order of magnitude.

This sequence was found in a human donor with juvenile idiopathic arthritis. The chain has TRBV6-5 and TRBJ2-7, with 7 positions matching TRBD2. Sequenced: CD4+ T cells from blood. In DNA, the CDR3 is TGTGCCAGCAGTGTGGGGGGAGGGGTAGGCGAGCAGTACTTC. It specifies CASSVGGGVGEQYF.